This entry lists 5 T cell receptor beta chains sequenced from one sample in a study of blood T cell repertoires in COVID-19. TCRdb's table, derived via immunoSEQ multiplex PCR, lists solely in-frame clones and lacks some. The sample lists roughly 200,000 clones, about 86% occurring once. Sequenced sample: peripheral blood. These receptors originate from a woman aged 25 to 39 with active or convalescent COVID-19.

The rearrangement links TRBV30 to TRBJ2-7; D may be TRBD1 (6 bases). CDR3 length equals 15 residues. From germline, CDR1 is GTSNPN and CDR2 SVGIG (reference sequence). With 4 bases removed from V and 2 bases from J, the gap between germline ends came to 18 bases. The CDR3 DNA reads as TGTGCCTGGAATACGGACAGAAAGAAAACCTACGAGCAGTACTTC. Translation: CAWNTDRKKTYEQYF.

J is TRBJ1-1 and V is TRBV30; 7 bases map to TRBD1. V lost 3 bases, J lost 6 bases, and 7 bases stayed unmatched. Looked up from germline, CDR1 is GTSNPN and CDR2 is SVGIG (reference sequence). This CDR3 region has 13 residues. The CDR3 sequence is CAWSLGQLAEAFF. In DNA, the CDR3 is TGTGCCTGGAGCCTGGGACAGCTCGCTGAAGCTTTCTTT.

Regarding this clone: Other DNA sequences in the same sample also yield this CDR3. The rearrangement uses TRBV28 and TRBJ1-2, with D perhaps TRBD1 (5 bases). Germline CDR1 reads MDHEN; CDR2 reads SYDVKM. The CDR3 is 14 amino acids. V lost 5 bases and J lost 4, with 14 bases in between. The CDR3 sequence is CASSLLQGSYGYTF. The CDR3 nucleotides read TGTGCCAGCAGTCTCCTTCAGGGTTCCTATGGCTACACCTTC.

CDR3 coding DNA: TGTGCCAGCAAGTGGCAGGGTGGCAACACCGGGGAGCTGTTTTTT. It yields the protein CASKWQGGNTGELFF. The rearrangement joins TRBV27 to TRBJ2-2; weak D call: TRBD1 (5 bases). CDR3 length equals 15 residues. The ends were cut back, 7 bases at V and 2 bases at J, with 14 bases in the middle. Germline assignment: CDR1 MNHEY and CDR2 SMNVEV (reference sequence).

Turning to this clone: Within the sample, other DNA sequences also encode this same CDR3. This chain uses TRBV30 with TRBJ1-2; D perhaps matches TRBD1 (6 bases). V was clipped by 0 bases and J by 5 bases, with 7 bases between them. From germline, CDR1 is GTSNPN and CDR2 SVGIG (reference sequence). The CDR3 totals 12 residues. DNA of the CDR3: TGTGCCTGGAGTGTAAGGGGGTATGGCTACACCTTC. Translated: CAWSVRGYGYTF.